The rows below give T cell receptor beta chains drawn from one sample of a study of T cell responses to AZD1222 COVID-19 vaccine. Here immunoSEQ multiplex PCR was the method, and the copy in TCRdb shows in-frame clones only, minus some. The data hold 140,000 to 150,000 clones, with about 88% observed a single time. The sequencing here drew on peripheral blood, taken on day 0 of AZD1222 vaccination. The receptors stem from an adult in good health. CDR3s include the opening cysteine and the closing phenylalanine or tryptophan. Fields, in order: V gene, J gene, D gene, clone size, CDR3 protein, CDR3 DNA. The D gene is left open where the match is weak. Size is stated for part of the rows, as once, few or many counts, or as a class when the clone is expanded.

V: TRBV6-6
J: TRBJ2-2
D: TRBD2
size: once
CDR3: CASRPTLAGAGELFF
DNA: TGTGCCAGCAGACCCACCCTAGCGGGAGCCGGGGAGCTGTTTTTT

V: TRBV4-1
J: TRBJ2-1
D: .
size: .
CDR3: CASSQAETVLYNEQFF
DNA: TGCGCCAGCAGCCAAGCAGAAACGGTGTTGTACAATGAGCAGTTCTTC

V: TRBV10-3
J: TRBJ1-2
D: .
size: .
CDR3: CASQARDYGYTF
DNA: TGTGCCTCCCAAGCCAGGGACTATGGCTACACCTTC

V: TRBV7-3
J: TRBJ2-3
D: .
size: .
CDR3: CASSFQSTDTQYF
DNA: TGTGCCAGCAGCTTTCAGAGCACAGATACGCAGTATTTT

V: TRBV28
J: TRBJ1-2
D: .
size: once
CDR3: CASSLNSGIHGYTF
DNA: TGTGCCAGCAGTTTGAATTCAGGGATCCATGGCTACACCTTC

V: TRBV28
J: TRBJ2-2
D: .
size: .
CDR3: CASSSGAIDTGELFF
DNA: TGTGCCAGCAGTTCAGGGGCGATCGACACCGGGGAGCTGTTTTTT

V: TRBV6-5
J: TRBJ2-7
D: .
size: .
CDR3: CASSSDPMSEQYF
DNA: TGTGCCAGCAGTTCCGATCCTATGAGCGAGCAGTACTTC

V: TRBV9
J: TRBJ2-3
D: .
size: .
CDR3: CASSWLKLAGTDTQYF
DNA: TGTGCCAGCAGCTGGTTGAAACTAGCTGGGACAGATACGCAGTATTTT

V: TRBV5-6
J: TRBJ1-4
D: .
size: .
CDR3: CASSLGQTGEKLFF
DNA: TGTGCCAGCAGCTTGGGACAAACGGGAGAAAAACTGTTTTTT

V: TRBV27
J: TRBJ1-2
D: .
size: .
CDR3: CASRPGLRVGYTF
DNA: TGTGCCAGCAGACCAGGGTTGCGAGTTGGCTACACCTTC

V: TRBV6-6
J: TRBJ2-7
D: .
size: .
CDR3: CASSASSYEQYF
DNA: TGTGCCAGTAGCGCGAGCTCCTACGAGCAGTACTTC

V: TRBV6-2/TRBV6-3
J: TRBJ2-7
D: .
size: .
CDR3: CASSFPSGYEQYF
DNA: TGTGCCAGCAGCTTCCCCTCCGGGTACGAGCAGTACTTC

V: TRBV5-1
J: TRBJ2-3
D: TRBD2
size: .
CDR3: CASSQGTSGSTDTQYF
DNA: TGCGCCAGCAGCCAGGGAACTAGCGGGAGCACAGATACGCAGTATTTT

V: TRBV28
J: TRBJ1-3
D: .
size: .
CDR3: CASSLRTHGNTIYF
DNA: TGTGCCAGCAGTTTAAGGACCCACGGAAACACCATATATTTT

V: TRBV9
J: TRBJ1-1
D: TRBD1
size: .
CDR3: CASSAATGGVRGAEAFF
DNA: TGTGCCAGCAGCGCAGCAACAGGGGGGGTAAGGGGAGCTGAAGCTTTCTTT